Listed here is a single TCR beta chain. This clone showed up just once. This receptor's antigen is unknown. One base away there is no much larger clone; base qualities are not given. The data are from a study of T cell responses to AZD1222 COVID-19 vaccine (dated by TCRdb to 2020 to 2022). A note on the overall study: AZD1222 recipients with second doses at about 4 weeks or about 12 weeks were pooled, because spike-specific TCR depth and breadth did not differ between schedules. TCR sequencing covered 233 trial participants: 200 to 210 given two doses of AZD1222 and approximately 25 given two doses of MenACWY control vaccine. Trial participants were enrolled by age into 18-55, 56-69 and 70-plus year subgroups, with approximately 160, 26 and 62 TCR-sequenced participants respectively. Findings and caveats that apply to the study as a whole: CD4 TCRs associated with the vaccine covered the entire spike protein, and the dominant responses were in regions 160-218 and 743-854. Participants were mostly white British, with more females than males. The authors suggested clonal diversity may have been underestimated. Because no day 14 peak-response samples were available, repertoires were characterized only after the peak T cell response. In the small 56-69-year group, the increase in depth fell short of significance, most likely because of low power. Nearly half of unique spike-specific TCRs reportedly recognized epitopes outside regions mutated in the B.1.351 and B.1.1.7 variants. After two AZD1222 doses, both the breadth and the depth of spike-specific TCRs were significantly higher than at day 0 and than in MenACWY recipients. Conclusions about previously exposed vaccinees were limited because only five to seven AZD1222 recipients were SARS-CoV-2 seropositive at baseline.

According to the study, the label for this sample's time point signals: baseline before first vaccination. Samples from vaccinated people were obtained from the UK trials COV001 and COV002, which included a single-blind randomized controlled phase 2/3 trial of AZD1222 (ChAdOx1 nCoV-19) in healthy adults. For TCRbeta chain sequencing, PBMC samples were collected from trial participants at day 0 and at day 28 after the second dose. The CDR3 regions of human TCRbeta chains were analyzed by immunosequencing. Per the source publication's procedure: TCRs in the repertoires were matched against a reference library of SARS-CoV-2-specific TCRs that had been generated with the MIRA antigen-specificity platform. Breadth was defined as the fraction of unique TCRs that were SARS-CoV-2-associated, and depth was defined as the fraction of total T cells that were SARS-CoV-2-associated. Using the MIRA data, every spike-specific TCR was mapped to the spike region that the TCR reacted to and assigned to either a CD4 or a CD8 class. Log10-transformed breadth and depth values were compared by one-way ANOVA with Sidak's multiple comparisons tests. The immuneACCESS repertoire file appears here via TCRdb, limited to in-frame rearrangements. These files lack a portion of the clones; in checked studies, under half of the deficit traces to unresolved V genes, and the cause of the others is not known. The D gene and trimming were derived from the DNA, and the V and J assignments and clone size from that table. A total of some 99,000 clones appear in this sample, 70% to 90% of them only once. The top ten constitute around a sixth of the sample.

V and J lose 3 bases and 4 bases, and a span of 4 bases separates them. There are 11 amino acids in the CDR3, from cysteine to phenylalanine inclusive. Just the 33-base CDR3 DNA is kept, in frame starting at base 1. Based on the germline V gene, the CDR1 and CDR2 sequences are MDHEN and SYDVKM. The TCR sequence derives from an adult in good health. This chain is built from TRBV28 and TRBJ2-7, with the D gene uncertain. The sequenced sample was peripheral blood, obtained on day 0 of AZD1222 vaccination. The CDR3 sequence is CASSFGYEQYF. The nucleotides read TGTGCCAGCAGTTTTGGATACGAGCAGTACTTC.